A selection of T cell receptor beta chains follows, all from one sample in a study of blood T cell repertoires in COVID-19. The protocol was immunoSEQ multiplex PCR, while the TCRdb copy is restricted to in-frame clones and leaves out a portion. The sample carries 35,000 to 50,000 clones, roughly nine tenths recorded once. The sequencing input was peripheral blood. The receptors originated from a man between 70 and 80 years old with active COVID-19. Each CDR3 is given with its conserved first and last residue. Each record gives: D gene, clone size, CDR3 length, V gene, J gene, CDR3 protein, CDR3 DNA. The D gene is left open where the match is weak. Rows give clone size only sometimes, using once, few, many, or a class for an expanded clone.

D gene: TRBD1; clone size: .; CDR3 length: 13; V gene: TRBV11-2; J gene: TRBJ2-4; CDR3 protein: CASRTAGGNIQYF; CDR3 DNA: TGTGCCAGCAGAACGGCAGGGGGAAACATTCAGTACTTC
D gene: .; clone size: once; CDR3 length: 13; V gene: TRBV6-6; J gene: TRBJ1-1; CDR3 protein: CASSATGKSEAFF; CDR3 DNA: TGTGCCAGCAGTGCCACAGGGAAGTCTGAAGCTTTCTTT
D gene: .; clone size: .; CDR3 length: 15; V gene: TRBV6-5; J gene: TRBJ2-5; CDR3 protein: CASSQLRDTQETQYF; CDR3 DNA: TGTGCCAGCAGTCAACTCCGGGACACACAAGAGACCCAGTACTTC
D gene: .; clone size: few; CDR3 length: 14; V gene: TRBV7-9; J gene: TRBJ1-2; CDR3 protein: CASSLGKFQGGYTF; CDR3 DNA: TGTGCCAGCAGCTTGGGCAAATTCCAGGGTGGCTACACCTTC
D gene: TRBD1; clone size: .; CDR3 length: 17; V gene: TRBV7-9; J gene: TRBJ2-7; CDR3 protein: CASSLAVVTGDSYEQYF; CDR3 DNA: TGTGCCAGCAGCTTAGCGGTGGTAACAGGGGACTCCTACGAGCAGTACTTC
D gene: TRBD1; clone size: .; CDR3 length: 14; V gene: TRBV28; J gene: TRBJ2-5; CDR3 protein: CASSHDRGRQTQYF; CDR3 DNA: TGTGCCAGCAGTCACGACAGGGGAAGACAGACCCAGTACTTC
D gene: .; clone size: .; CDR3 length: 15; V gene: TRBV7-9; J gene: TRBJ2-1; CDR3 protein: CASSTGTNSYNEQFF; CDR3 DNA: TGTGCCAGCAGCACCGGGACAAACTCCTACAATGAGCAGTTCTTC
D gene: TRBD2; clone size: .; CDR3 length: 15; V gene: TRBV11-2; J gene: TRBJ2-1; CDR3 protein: CASSLAGSSYNEQFF; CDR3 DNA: TGTGCCAGCAGCCTAGCGGGGTCCTCCTACAATGAGCAGTTCTTC
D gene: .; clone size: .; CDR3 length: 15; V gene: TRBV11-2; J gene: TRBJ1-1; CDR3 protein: CASSLLGQLNTEAFF; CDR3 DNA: TGTGCCAGCAGCTTATTAGGACAGCTAAACACTGAAGCTTTCTTT
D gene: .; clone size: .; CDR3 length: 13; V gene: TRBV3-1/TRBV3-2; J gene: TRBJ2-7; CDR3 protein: CASSQGLAREEYF; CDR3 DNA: TGTGCCAGCAGCCAAGGTCTAGCGAGGGAGGAGTACTTC
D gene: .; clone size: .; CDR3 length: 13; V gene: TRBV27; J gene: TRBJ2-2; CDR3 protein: CASSLGFTGELFF; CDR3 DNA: TGTGCCAGCAGTTTGGGCTTCACCGGGGAGCTGTTTTTT
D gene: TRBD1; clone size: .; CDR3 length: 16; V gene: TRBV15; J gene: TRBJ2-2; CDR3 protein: CATSRQTGEVPGELFF; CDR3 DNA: TGTGCCACCAGCAGACAGACAGGGGAAGTCCCCGGGGAGCTGTTTTTT
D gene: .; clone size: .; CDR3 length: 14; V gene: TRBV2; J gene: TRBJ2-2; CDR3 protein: CASNGLRFTGELFF; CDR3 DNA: TGTGCCAGCAACGGACTGAGATTTACCGGGGAGCTGTTTTTT
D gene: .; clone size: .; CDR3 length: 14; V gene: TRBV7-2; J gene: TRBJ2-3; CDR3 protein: CASSLTGGTDTQYF; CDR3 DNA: TGTGCCAGCAGCTTAACAGGTGGCACAGATACGCAGTATTTT
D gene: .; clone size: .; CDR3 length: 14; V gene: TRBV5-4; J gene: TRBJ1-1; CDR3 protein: CASSLGLVETEAFF; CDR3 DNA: TGTGCCAGCAGCCTCGGACTGGTAGAGACTGAAGCTTTCTTT
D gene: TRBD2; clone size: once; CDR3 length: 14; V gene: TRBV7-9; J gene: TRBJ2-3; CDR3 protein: CASSPGTSPDTQYF; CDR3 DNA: TGTGCCAGCAGCCCCGGGACTAGCCCTGATACGCAGTATTTT
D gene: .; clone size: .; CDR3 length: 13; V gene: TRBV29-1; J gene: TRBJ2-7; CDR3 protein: CSVNPAGSHEQYF; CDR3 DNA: TGCAGCGTTAACCCGGCGGGGTCCCACGAGCAGTACTTC
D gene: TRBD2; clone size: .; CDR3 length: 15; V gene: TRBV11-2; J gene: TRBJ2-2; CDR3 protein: CASSLDSGATGELFF; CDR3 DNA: TGTGCCAGCAGCTTAGATAGCGGGGCCACCGGGGAGCTGTTTTTT
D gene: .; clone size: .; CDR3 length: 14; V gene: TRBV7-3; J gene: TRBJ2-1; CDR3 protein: CASSLNSVYNEQFF; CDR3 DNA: TGTGCCAGCAGCTTAAATTCCGTTTACAATGAGCAGTTCTTC
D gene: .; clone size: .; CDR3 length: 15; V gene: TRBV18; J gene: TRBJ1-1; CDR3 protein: CASSLPDLLNTEAFF; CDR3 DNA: TGTGCCAGCTCACTACCGGACTTGCTAAACACTGAAGCTTTCTTT
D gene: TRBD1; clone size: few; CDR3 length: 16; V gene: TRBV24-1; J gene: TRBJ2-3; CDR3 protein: CATSDSDRASTDTQYF; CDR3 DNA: TGTGCCACCAGTGATTCCGACAGGGCGAGCACAGATACGCAGTATTTT
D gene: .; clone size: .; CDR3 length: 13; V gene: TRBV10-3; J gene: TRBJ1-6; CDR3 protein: CAIRGQGNSPLHF; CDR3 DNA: TGTGCCATCAGGGGGCAAGGGAATTCACCCCTCCACTTT
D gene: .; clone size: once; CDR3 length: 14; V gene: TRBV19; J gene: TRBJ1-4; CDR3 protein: CASSIEGGNEKLFF; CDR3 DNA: TGTGCCAGTAGTATCGAGGGTGGGAATGAAAAACTGTTTTTT
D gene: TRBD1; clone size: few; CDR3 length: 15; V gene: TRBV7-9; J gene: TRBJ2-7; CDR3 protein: CASSQGQGIAYEQYF; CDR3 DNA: TGTGCCAGCAGCCAAGGACAGGGGATAGCCTACGAGCAGTACTTC
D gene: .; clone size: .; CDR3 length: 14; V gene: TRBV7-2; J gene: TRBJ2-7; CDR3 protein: CASSLLVGAYEQYF; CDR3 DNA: TGTGCCAGCAGCTTATTAGTCGGAGCCTACGAGCAGTACTTC
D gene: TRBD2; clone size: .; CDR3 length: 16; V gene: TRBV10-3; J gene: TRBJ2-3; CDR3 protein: CAIAPHSGPKPDTQYF; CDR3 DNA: TGTGCCATCGCCCCCCATAGCGGGCCGAAGCCAGATACGCAGTATTTT
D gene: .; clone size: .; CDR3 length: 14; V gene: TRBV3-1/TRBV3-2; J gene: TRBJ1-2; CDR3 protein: CASSQATGPGGYTF; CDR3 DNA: TGTGCCAGCAGCCAAGCGACAGGCCCAGGAGGCTACACCTTC
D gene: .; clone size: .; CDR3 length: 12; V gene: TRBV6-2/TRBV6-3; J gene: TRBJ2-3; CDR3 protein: CASSYETDTQYF; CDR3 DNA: TGTGCCAGCAGTTATGAGACAGATACGCAGTATTTT
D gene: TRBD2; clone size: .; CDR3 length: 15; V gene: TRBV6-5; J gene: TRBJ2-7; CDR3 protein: CASTSRRGVSYEQYF; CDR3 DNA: TGTGCCAGCACCTCAAGGCGGGGGGTCTCCTACGAGCAGTACTTC
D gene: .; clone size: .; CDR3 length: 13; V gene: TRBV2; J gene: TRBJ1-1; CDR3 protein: CASSEQLNTEAFF; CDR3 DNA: TGTGCCAGCAGTGAACAGTTGAACACTGAAGCTTTCTTT
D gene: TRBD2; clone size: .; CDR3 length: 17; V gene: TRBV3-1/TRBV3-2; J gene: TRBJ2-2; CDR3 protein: CASSHGRGLANTGELFF; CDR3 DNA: TGTGCCAGCAGCCACGGGAGGGGACTAGCGAACACCGGGGAGCTGTTTTTT
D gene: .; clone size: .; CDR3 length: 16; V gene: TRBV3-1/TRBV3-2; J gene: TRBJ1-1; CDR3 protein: CASSQDLGRINTEAFF; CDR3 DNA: TGTGCCAGCAGCCAAGATCTTGGCAGGATAAACACTGAAGCTTTCTTT
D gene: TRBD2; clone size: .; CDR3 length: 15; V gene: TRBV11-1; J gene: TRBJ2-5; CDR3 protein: CASSSGTSGVRAQYF; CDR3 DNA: TGTGCCAGCAGCTCCGGGACTAGCGGGGTTCGCGCCCAGTACTTC
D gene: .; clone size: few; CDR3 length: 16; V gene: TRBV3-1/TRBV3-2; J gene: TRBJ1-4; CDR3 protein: CASSQGAEDRGEKLFF; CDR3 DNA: TGTGCCAGCAGCCAAGGAGCCGAGGATAGGGGGGAAAAACTGTTTTTT
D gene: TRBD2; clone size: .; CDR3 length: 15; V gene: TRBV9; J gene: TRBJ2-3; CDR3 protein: CASSATTSGGDTQYF; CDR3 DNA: TGTGCCAGCAGCGCCACGACTAGCGGGGGCGATACGCAGTATTTT
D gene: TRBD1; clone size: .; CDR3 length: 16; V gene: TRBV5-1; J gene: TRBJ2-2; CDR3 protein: CASSSNRDRNTGELFF; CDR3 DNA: TGCGCCAGCAGTTCCAACCGGGACAGAAACACCGGGGAGCTGTTTTTT
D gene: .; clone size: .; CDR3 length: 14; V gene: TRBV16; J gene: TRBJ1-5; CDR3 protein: CASSPRGGGQPQHF; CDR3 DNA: TGTGCCAGCAGCCCAAGGGGAGGTGGGCAGCCCCAGCATTTT
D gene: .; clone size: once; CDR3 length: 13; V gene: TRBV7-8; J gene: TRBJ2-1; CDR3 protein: CASSLASDNEQFF; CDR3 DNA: TGTGCCAGCAGCTTAGCCTCGGACAATGAGCAGTTCTTC
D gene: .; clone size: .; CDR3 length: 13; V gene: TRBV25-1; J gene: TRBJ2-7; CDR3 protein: CASSGGVSYEQYF; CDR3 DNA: TGTGCCAGCAGTGGCGGGGTCTCCTACGAGCAGTACTTC
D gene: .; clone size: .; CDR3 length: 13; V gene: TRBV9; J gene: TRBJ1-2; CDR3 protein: CASSPAGYNGYTF; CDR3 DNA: TGTGCCAGCAGCCCCGCAGGATATAATGGCTACACCTTC
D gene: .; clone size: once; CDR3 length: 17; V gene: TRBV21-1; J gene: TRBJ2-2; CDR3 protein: CASKTEPGTGNTGELFF; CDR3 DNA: TGTGCCAGCAAAACCGAACCCGGGACAGGGAACACCGGGGAGCTGTTTTTT
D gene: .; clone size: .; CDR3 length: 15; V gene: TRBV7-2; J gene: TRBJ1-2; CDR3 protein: CASSLGGPSGYGYTF; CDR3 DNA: TGTGCCAGCAGCTTGGGGGGACCCTCGGGCTATGGCTACACCTTC
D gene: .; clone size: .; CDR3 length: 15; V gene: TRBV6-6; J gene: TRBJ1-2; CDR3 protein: CASSYEGAENYGYTF; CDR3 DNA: TGTGCCAGCAGTTACGAAGGGGCAGAGAACTATGGCTACACCTTC
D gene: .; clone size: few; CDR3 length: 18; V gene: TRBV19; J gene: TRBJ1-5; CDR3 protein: CASSPRAPGGGSNQPQHF; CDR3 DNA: TGTGCCAGTAGCCCCCGAGCCCCCGGGGGAGGAAGCAATCAGCCCCAGCATTTT
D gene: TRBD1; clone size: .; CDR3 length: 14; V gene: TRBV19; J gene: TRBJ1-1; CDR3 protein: CASSATGRGTEAFF; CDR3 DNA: TGTGCCAGTAGTGCGACAGGGCGTGGAACTGAAGCTTTCTTT
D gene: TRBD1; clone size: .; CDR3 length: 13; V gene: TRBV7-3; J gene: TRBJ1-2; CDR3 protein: CASSQDRGGGYTF; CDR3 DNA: TGTGCCAGCAGCCAGGACAGGGGTGGAGGCTACACCTTC
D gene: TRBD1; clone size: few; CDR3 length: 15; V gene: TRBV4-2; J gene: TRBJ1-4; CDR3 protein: CASSQGTEYNEKLFF; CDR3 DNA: TGTGCCAGCAGTCAAGGGACAGAGTATAATGAAAAACTGTTTTTT
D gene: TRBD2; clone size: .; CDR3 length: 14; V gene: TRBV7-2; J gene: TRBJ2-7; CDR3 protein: CASSLERGSYEQYF; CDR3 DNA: TGTGCCAGCAGCTTAGAGCGGGGCTCCTACGAGCAGTACTTC
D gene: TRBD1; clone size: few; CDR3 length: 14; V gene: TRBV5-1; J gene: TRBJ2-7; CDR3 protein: CASSLPGQGYEQYF; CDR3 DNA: TGCGCCAGCAGCTTACCGGGACAGGGTTACGAGCAGTACTTC
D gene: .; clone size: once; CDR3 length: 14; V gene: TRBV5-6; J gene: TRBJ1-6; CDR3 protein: CASSQTLDISPLHF; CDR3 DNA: TGTGCCAGCAGCCAGACACTGGACATATCACCCCTCCACTTT
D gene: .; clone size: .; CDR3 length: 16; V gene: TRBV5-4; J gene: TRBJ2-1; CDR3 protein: CASSLALRGRGNEQFF; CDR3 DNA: TGTGCCAGCAGCTTGGCCCTCCGGGGTCGTGGAAATGAGCAGTTCTTC
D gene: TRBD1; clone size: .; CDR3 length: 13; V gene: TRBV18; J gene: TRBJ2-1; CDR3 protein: CASSPLQGNEQFF; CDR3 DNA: TGTGCCAGCTCACCCTTACAGGGGAATGAGCAGTTCTTC
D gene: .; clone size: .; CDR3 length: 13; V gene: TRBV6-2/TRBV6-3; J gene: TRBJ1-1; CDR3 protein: CASSYEAYTEAFF; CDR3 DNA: TGTGCCAGCAGTTACGAGGCCTACACTGAAGCTTTCTTT
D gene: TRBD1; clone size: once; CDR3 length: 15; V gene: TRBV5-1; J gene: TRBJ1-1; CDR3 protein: CASGQSGQGQTEAFF; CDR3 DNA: TGCGCCAGCGGCCAATCCGGACAGGGTCAAACTGAAGCTTTCTTT